This T cell receptor (beta chain) was sequenced in a study of cytomegalovirus exposure and HLA in healthy donors. CDR1 is SEHNR, CDR2 FQNEAQ, per germline (reference sequence). The V gene end was trimmed by 5 bases and the J gene end by 4 bases; junction bases not matched to a gene: 7. The CDR3 loop spans 14 amino acids. Using immunoSEQ multiplex PCR, the repertoire was profiled, and TCRdb retains in-frame clones only, with some absent. The sample yields 70,000 or so clones, approximately 91% seen once. The genes are TRBV7-9 and TRBJ1-2, with 7 positions matching TRBD1. Sequencing was done on a sample of PBMCs. The receptor was derived from a man between 18 and 35 years old in good health and CMV-seronegative. DNA of the CDR3: TGTGCCAGCAGCGCGGACAGGCCCCCCTATGGCTACACCTTC. Protein sequence: CASSADRPPYGYTF.